This is a list of T cell receptor beta chains from one sample in a study of chemoradiotherapy in HPV16-positive cancers. Sequencing was performed with immunoSEQ multiplex PCR; in TCRdb, only in-frame clones are kept and a portion is missing. The top ten hold 7% to 9% of the sample, which has fewer than 8,500 clones, roughly nine tenths seen once. The specimen was tumor tissue, collected from a patient who underwent chemoradiotherapy. These receptors all stem from a human donor with HPV-associated anogenital cancer. CDR3s include the opening cysteine and the closing phenylalanine or tryptophan. The D gene is left open where the match is weak. Rows give clone size only sometimes, using once, few, many, or a class for an expanded clone.

clone_size d_call j_call v_call cdr3_nt cdr3_aa
. . TRBJ1-1 TRBV5-1 TGCGCCAGCAGCTTGGCGGTTTCCCCCTTGACTGAAGCTTTCTTT CASSLAVSPLTEAFF
few TRBD1 TRBJ1-2 TRBV5-1 TGCGCCAGCGGTTTCGGGACAGGGTTGAATGGCTACACCTTC CASGFGTGLNGYTF
. TRBD2 TRBJ2-1 TRBV9 TGTGCCAGTGGACTAGAAGGTTACAATGAGCAGTTCTTC CASGLEGYNEQFF
. . TRBJ1-4 TRBV19 TGTGCCAGTAGTACGGACAACCCCGCAACTAATGAAAAACTGTTTTTT CASSTDNPATNEKLFF
. . TRBJ1-1 TRBV5-1 TGCGCCAGCAGCTTGGACCGCCGAGGCACTGAAGCTTTCTTT CASSLDRRGTEAFF
. . TRBJ1-1 TRBV11-2 TGTGCCAGCAGCTTAACACAGGGTTCCACTGAAGCTTTCTTT CASSLTQGSTEAFF
. . TRBJ2-5 TRBV7-3 TGTGCCAGCAGCTTATCGGGTAACGGGTTCCAAGAGACCCAGTACTTC CASSLSGNGFQETQYF
. TRBD2 TRBJ2-4 TRBV7-9 TGTGCCAGCAGTCGAGCAATTAGCGGGAGGGAGGCATGGCAAAACATTCAGTACTTC CASSRAISGREAWQNIQYF
. . TRBJ1-2 TRBV9 TGTGCCAGCAACCCGGGGATTAACTATGGCTACACCTTC CASNPGINYGYTF